This TCR beta chain was obtained from a study of T cell repertoires in cytomegalovirus infection. Whole-study findings and limits: CMV carriers with the relevant HLA were identified by cumulative public TCR beta family frequency.

TCRdb reanalysed the reads using MiXCR and keeps one entry per CDR3 protein. The sample yields 300,000 or so distinct CDR3 sequences, around 9.1% seen once. This clonotype has only a few counts. Antigen: not known. The specimen sequenced was PBMCs. The origin of this receptor is a human donor in good health (CMV status not recorded). Some clones in this sample may be carry-over from other donors' samples.

The CDR3 here is CASSLSLGNTGELFF. CDR3 nucleotide sequence: TGTGCCAGCAGCTTGAGCCTGGGAAATACCGGGGAGCTGTTTTTT. V usage is TRBV5-5 and J usage is TRBJ2-2; D gene ambiguous. The germline CDR1 and CDR2 sequences are SGHKS and YYEKEE (reference sequence). This CDR3 comprises 15 residues. Between the trimmed V and J ends, which lost 1 base and 5 bases, there was a span of 12 bases.